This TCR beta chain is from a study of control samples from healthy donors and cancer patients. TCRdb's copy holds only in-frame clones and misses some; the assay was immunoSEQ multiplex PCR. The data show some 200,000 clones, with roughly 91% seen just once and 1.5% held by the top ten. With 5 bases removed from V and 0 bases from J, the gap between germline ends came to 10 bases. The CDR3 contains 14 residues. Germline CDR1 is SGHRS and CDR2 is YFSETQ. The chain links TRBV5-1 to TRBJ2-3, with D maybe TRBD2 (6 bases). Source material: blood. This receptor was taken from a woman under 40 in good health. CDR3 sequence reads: CASSAGYSTDTQYF. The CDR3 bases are TGCGCCAGCAGTGCGGGGTATAGCACAGATACGCAGTATTTT.